This is a list of T cell receptor beta chains from one sample in a study of blood T cell repertoires in COVID-19. Libraries were prepared by immunoSEQ multiplex PCR; TCRdb keeps only in-frame clonotypes and omits some of them. The profile shows tens of thousands of clones, approximately 85% of them singletons. The sequenced sample consisted of peripheral blood. These receptors were collected from a man older than 75 with acute or convalescent COVID-19. Each CDR3 is given with its conserved first and last residue. A D gene is named only where the DNA matches it firmly. Size tells how often a clone was seen (once, few, many) or the class of an expanded clone, and some rows leave it out.

j_call: TRBJ1-3
clone_size: NA
cdr3_length: 14
d_call: NA
v_call: TRBV18
cdr3_nt: TGTGCCAGCTCAACCGGGAGCTCTGGAAACACCATATATTTT
cdr3_aa: CASSTGSSGNTIYF

j_call: TRBJ2-1
clone_size: NA
cdr3_length: 15
d_call: NA
v_call: TRBV10-1
cdr3_nt: TGCGCCAGCAGTGAGGGACTTAACTCCTACAATGAGCAGTTCTTC
cdr3_aa: CASSEGLNSYNEQFF

j_call: TRBJ2-3
clone_size: NA
cdr3_length: 16
d_call: TRBD2
v_call: TRBV27
cdr3_nt: TGTGCCAGCAGTTCCGGGACTAGCGGGAGATCAGATACGCAGTATTTT
cdr3_aa: CASSSGTSGRSDTQYF

j_call: TRBJ1-4
clone_size: NA
cdr3_length: 15
d_call: TRBD1
v_call: TRBV5-1
cdr3_nt: TGCGCCAGCAGCATAGCCGGGACAGGGGGAGAAAAACTGTTTTTT
cdr3_aa: CASSIAGTGGEKLFF

j_call: TRBJ1-2
clone_size: NA
cdr3_length: 13
d_call: TRBD1
v_call: TRBV7-2
cdr3_nt: TGTGCCAGCAACCGACAGGGGGCTGCTGGCTACACCTTC
cdr3_aa: CASNRQGAAGYTF

j_call: TRBJ1-1
clone_size: few
cdr3_length: 13
d_call: NA
v_call: TRBV21-1
cdr3_nt: TGTGCCAGCCGGGGGACTCCAAACACTGAAGCTTTCTTT
cdr3_aa: CASRGTPNTEAFF

j_call: TRBJ1-6
clone_size: once
cdr3_length: 14
d_call: NA
v_call: TRBV30
cdr3_nt: TGTGCCTGGAGTGTAGAGGGATATAATTCACCCCTCCACTTT
cdr3_aa: CAWSVEGYNSPLHF

j_call: TRBJ1-6
clone_size: NA
cdr3_length: 14
d_call: TRBD1
v_call: TRBV27
cdr3_nt: TGTGCCAGCAGTGTGGACAGGGGCAATTCACCCCTCCACTTT
cdr3_aa: CASSVDRGNSPLHF

j_call: TRBJ2-3
clone_size: NA
cdr3_length: 16
d_call: TRBD2
v_call: TRBV5-4
cdr3_nt: TGTGCCAGCAGCTTGACTAGCGGTACTAGCACAGATACGCAGTATTTT
cdr3_aa: CASSLTSGTSTDTQYF

j_call: TRBJ2-3
clone_size: NA
cdr3_length: 14
d_call: TRBD2
v_call: TRBV6-2/TRBV6-3
cdr3_nt: TGTGCCAGCAGTTACGCGGGAGGGACAGATACGCAGTATTTT
cdr3_aa: CASSYAGGTDTQYF

j_call: TRBJ2-3
clone_size: NA
cdr3_length: 18
d_call: TRBD2
v_call: TRBV11-3
cdr3_nt: TGTGCCAGCAGCTTCCCCGGACTAGCGGGAGGGCCGGCAGATACGCAGTATTTT
cdr3_aa: CASSFPGLAGGPADTQYF

j_call: TRBJ2-5
clone_size: NA
cdr3_length: 15
d_call: TRBD2
v_call: TRBV6-5
cdr3_nt: TGTGCCAGCAGCCCGAGGGACGCCCGGGGGGGGACCCAGTACTTC
cdr3_aa: CASSPRDARGGTQYF

j_call: TRBJ2-3
clone_size: NA
cdr3_length: 16
d_call: TRBD2
v_call: TRBV11-3
cdr3_nt: TGTGCCAGCAGCCCCCGGGCTAGCGGGAGGACAGATACGCAGTATTTT
cdr3_aa: CASSPRASGRTDTQYF

j_call: TRBJ1-5
clone_size: NA
cdr3_length: 13
d_call: NA
v_call: TRBV3-1/TRBV3-2
cdr3_nt: TGTGCCAGCAGCCAAGACAGGGCTCAGCCCCAGCATTTT
cdr3_aa: CASSQDRAQPQHF

j_call: TRBJ1-6
clone_size: NA
cdr3_length: 16
d_call: TRBD1
v_call: TRBV24-1
cdr3_nt: TGTGCCACCAGTGAATCTCGACAGGGGCGGAATTCACCCCTCCACTTT
cdr3_aa: CATSESRQGRNSPLHF

j_call: TRBJ2-3
clone_size: NA
cdr3_length: 18
d_call: NA
v_call: TRBV21-1
cdr3_nt: NA
cdr3_aa: CASKIFGDGSKSTDTQYF

j_call: TRBJ1-1
clone_size: once
cdr3_length: 14
d_call: NA
v_call: TRBV2
cdr3_nt: TGTGCCAGCAGTGAACATACAATGAGGACTGAAGCTTTCTTT
cdr3_aa: CASSEHTMRTEAFF

j_call: TRBJ2-1
clone_size: once
cdr3_length: 11
d_call: NA
v_call: TRBV20-1
cdr3_nt: TGCAGTGCCCGAGGGATCGTTGGGCAGTTCTTC
cdr3_aa: CSARGIVGQFF

j_call: TRBJ2-1
clone_size: NA
cdr3_length: 17
d_call: TRBD2
v_call: TRBV25-1
cdr3_nt: TGTGCCAGCAGTGAAAGGTTTACTAGCGGGAGATCCAATGAGCAGTTCTTC
cdr3_aa: CASSERFTSGRSNEQFF

j_call: TRBJ2-3
clone_size: NA
cdr3_length: 16
d_call: TRBD2
v_call: TRBV13
cdr3_nt: TGTGCCAGCAGCTCCGCGGGAGTAGCGGGAGCAGATACGCAGTATTTT
cdr3_aa: CASSSAGVAGADTQYF

j_call: TRBJ2-6
clone_size: NA
cdr3_length: 17
d_call: NA
v_call: TRBV29-1
cdr3_nt: TGCAGCCAGGCCCCGGCAGGAACGACCTCTGGGGCCAACGTCCTGACTTTC
cdr3_aa: CSQAPAGTTSGANVLTF

j_call: TRBJ1-2
clone_size: NA
cdr3_length: 15
d_call: NA
v_call: TRBV7-9
cdr3_nt: TGTGCCAGCAGCTTAGAAGGGGTAGGGGCCTATGGCTACACCTTC
cdr3_aa: CASSLEGVGAYGYTF

j_call: TRBJ1-1
clone_size: NA
cdr3_length: 14
d_call: TRBD1
v_call: TRBV24-1
cdr3_nt: TGTGCCACCAGTGATACAGGGACAGGGGGACGCGCTTTCTTT
cdr3_aa: CATSDTGTGGRAFF

j_call: TRBJ1-1
clone_size: NA
cdr3_length: 12
d_call: NA
v_call: TRBV5-4
cdr3_nt: TGTGCCAGCAGCTTGGTGGGCAATGAAGCTTTCTTT
cdr3_aa: CASSLVGNEAFF

j_call: TRBJ1-6
clone_size: NA
cdr3_length: 16
d_call: NA
v_call: TRBV9
cdr3_nt: TGTGCCAGCAGTCCCGGACTGGGCCCGGCAAATTCACCCCTCCACTTT
cdr3_aa: CASSPGLGPANSPLHF

j_call: TRBJ1-1
clone_size: once
cdr3_length: 15
d_call: TRBD1
v_call: TRBV6-5
cdr3_nt: TGTGCCAGCAAACTCGGGGACAGAACATACACTGAAGCTTTCTTT
cdr3_aa: CASKLGDRTYTEAFF

j_call: TRBJ2-7
clone_size: NA
cdr3_length: 15
d_call: NA
v_call: TRBV19
cdr3_nt: TGTGCCAGTAGTATAAGGGGAGGTGTGAACTACGAGCAGTACTTC
cdr3_aa: CASSIRGGVNYEQYF

j_call: TRBJ2-2
clone_size: NA
cdr3_length: 14
d_call: TRBD1
v_call: TRBV29-1
cdr3_nt: TGCAGCGTCCAGGGACAGGGGAACACCGGGGAGCTGTTTTTT
cdr3_aa: CSVQGQGNTGELFF

j_call: TRBJ1-2
clone_size: NA
cdr3_length: 14
d_call: TRBD1
v_call: TRBV3-1/TRBV3-2
cdr3_nt: TGTGCCAGCAGCTTCGGACAGGGGCTCTATGGCTACACCTTC
cdr3_aa: CASSFGQGLYGYTF

j_call: TRBJ2-6
clone_size: NA
cdr3_length: 15
d_call: TRBD1
v_call: TRBV18
cdr3_nt: TGTGCCAGCTCCGGACAGGGGGCTGGGGCCAACGTCCTGACTTTC
cdr3_aa: CASSGQGAGANVLTF

j_call: TRBJ2-7
clone_size: NA
cdr3_length: 17
d_call: NA
v_call: TRBV27
cdr3_nt: TGTGCCAGCAGCCCCGGATGGGGGGTGATAAGCTCCTACGAGCAGTACTTC
cdr3_aa: CASSPGWGVISSYEQYF

j_call: TRBJ1-2
clone_size: once
cdr3_length: 13
d_call: NA
v_call: TRBV9
cdr3_nt: TGTGCCAGCAGCGTAGAACAGAACTATGGCTACACCTTC
cdr3_aa: CASSVEQNYGYTF

j_call: TRBJ1-1
clone_size: NA
cdr3_length: 14
d_call: NA
v_call: TRBV5-1
cdr3_nt: TGCGCCAGCAGCCCGACAGGCACGAGCACTGAAGCTTTCTTT
cdr3_aa: CASSPTGTSTEAFF

j_call: TRBJ1-5
clone_size: NA
cdr3_length: 15
d_call: TRBD1
v_call: TRBV19
cdr3_nt: TGTGCCAGTAGTACCCACGGACAGGCAAATCAGCCCCAGCATTTT
cdr3_aa: CASSTHGQANQPQHF

j_call: TRBJ1-2
clone_size: NA
cdr3_length: 14
d_call: TRBD1
v_call: TRBV6-2/TRBV6-3
cdr3_nt: TGTGCCAGCAGTTACCGGGACAGGGGTTCTGGCTACACCTTC
cdr3_aa: CASSYRDRGSGYTF

j_call: TRBJ2-7
clone_size: NA
cdr3_length: 14
d_call: TRBD1
v_call: TRBV20-1
cdr3_nt: TGCAGTGCTAGTTTAGACAGGGTCTCCTACGAGCAGTACTTC
cdr3_aa: CSASLDRVSYEQYF

j_call: TRBJ2-1
clone_size: NA
cdr3_length: 11
d_call: NA
v_call: TRBV24-1
cdr3_nt: TGTGCCACCCAAGCGGTGGATGAGCAGTTCTTC
cdr3_aa: CATQAVDEQFF

j_call: TRBJ2-5
clone_size: NA
cdr3_length: 13
d_call: TRBD1
v_call: TRBV30
cdr3_nt: TGTGCCTGGAAACGACAGGGCAGCGAGACCCAGTACTTC
cdr3_aa: CAWKRQGSETQYF

j_call: TRBJ1-2
clone_size: NA
cdr3_length: 14
d_call: TRBD1
v_call: TRBV4-2
cdr3_nt: TGTGCCAGCAGCCAAGGAGGGGGCAACTATGGCTACACCTTC
cdr3_aa: CASSQGGGNYGYTF

j_call: TRBJ2-3
clone_size: NA
cdr3_length: 15
d_call: NA
v_call: TRBV7-8
cdr3_nt: TGTGCCAGCAGCTTAGTTGGTAGCGGAGCAGATACGCAGTATTTT
cdr3_aa: CASSLVGSGADTQYF

j_call: TRBJ2-7
clone_size: once
cdr3_length: 15
d_call: TRBD1
v_call: TRBV28
cdr3_nt: TGTGCCAGCAGTTTCGACAGGGGGCGACCCTACGAGCAGTACTTC
cdr3_aa: CASSFDRGRPYEQYF

j_call: TRBJ2-1
clone_size: once
cdr3_length: 13
d_call: NA
v_call: TRBV5-1
cdr3_nt: TGCGCCAGCCGAGAACAAGAGGAAAATGAGCAGTTCTTC
cdr3_aa: CASREQEENEQFF

j_call: TRBJ1-1
clone_size: NA
cdr3_length: 16
d_call: TRBD1
v_call: TRBV7-9
cdr3_nt: TGTGCCAGCAGCTCCGGGACAGGGATTCCGAACACTGAAGCTTTCTTT
cdr3_aa: CASSSGTGIPNTEAFF

j_call: TRBJ1-3
clone_size: NA
cdr3_length: 15
d_call: NA
v_call: TRBV6-1
cdr3_nt: TGTGCCAGCAGTGAGGAGGGGCAAGGAGGAAACACCATATATTTT
cdr3_aa: CASSEEGQGGNTIYF

j_call: TRBJ2-5
clone_size: NA
cdr3_length: 14
d_call: NA
v_call: TRBV5-1
cdr3_nt: TGCGCCAGCGGCGAACAGGGTCGTGGCGAGACCCAGTACTTC
cdr3_aa: CASGEQGRGETQYF

j_call: TRBJ1-4
clone_size: NA
cdr3_length: 15
d_call: TRBD1
v_call: TRBV18
cdr3_nt: TGTGCCAGCTCACCAGACAGGGCCCCTAATGAAAAACTGTTTTTT
cdr3_aa: CASSPDRAPNEKLFF

j_call: TRBJ1-2
clone_size: NA
cdr3_length: 14
d_call: TRBD1
v_call: TRBV7-2
cdr3_nt: TGTGCCAGCAGCTTAGATAGGGGGCTAGGGGGCTACACCTTC
cdr3_aa: CASSLDRGLGGYTF

j_call: TRBJ1-1
clone_size: NA
cdr3_length: 14
d_call: TRBD1
v_call: TRBV24-1
cdr3_nt: TGTGCCACCAGTATCACAGGGGGCAACACTGAAGCTTTCTTT
cdr3_aa: CATSITGGNTEAFF

j_call: TRBJ1-5
clone_size: NA
cdr3_length: 13
d_call: NA
v_call: TRBV10-1
cdr3_nt: TGCGCCAGCAGTGCATCGGGCAATCAGCCCCAGCATTTT
cdr3_aa: CASSASGNQPQHF

j_call: TRBJ1-1
clone_size: once
cdr3_length: 15
d_call: TRBD1
v_call: TRBV5-6
cdr3_nt: TGTGCCAGCAGCCCTAAGGACAGGAGGAACACTGAAGCTTTCTTT
cdr3_aa: CASSPKDRRNTEAFF

j_call: TRBJ2-2
clone_size: NA
cdr3_length: 17
d_call: TRBD1
v_call: TRBV5-6
cdr3_nt: TGTGCCAGCAGCTTGGCTCTGACAGGGACGAACACCGGGGAGCTGTTTTTT
cdr3_aa: CASSLALTGTNTGELFF

j_call: TRBJ1-5
clone_size: NA
cdr3_length: 12
d_call: TRBD1
v_call: TRBV6-1
cdr3_nt: TGTGCCAGCAAGCAGGGGGGTCAGCCCCAGCATTTT
cdr3_aa: CASKQGGQPQHF

j_call: TRBJ1-2
clone_size: NA
cdr3_length: 15
d_call: NA
v_call: TRBV4-3
cdr3_nt: TGCGCCAGCAGCCAAGAAATTGGGCAGGGCGCAGGCTACACCTTC
cdr3_aa: CASSQEIGQGAGYTF

j_call: TRBJ2-1
clone_size: NA
cdr3_length: 13
d_call: NA
v_call: TRBV6-4
cdr3_nt: TGTGCCAGCAGTGAAGCTCGTGACAATGAGCAGTTCTTC
cdr3_aa: CASSEARDNEQFF

j_call: TRBJ2-4
clone_size: NA
cdr3_length: 14
d_call: NA
v_call: TRBV30
cdr3_nt: TGTGCCTGGAGAGAGCGCGGGGCCCTAAACATTCAGTACTTC
cdr3_aa: CAWRERGALNIQYF

j_call: TRBJ1-2
clone_size: NA
cdr3_length: 13
d_call: NA
v_call: TRBV6-5
cdr3_nt: TGTGCCAGCAGTCCACAGGGTGTGGATGGCTACACCTTC
cdr3_aa: CASSPQGVDGYTF

j_call: TRBJ2-1
clone_size: NA
cdr3_length: 14
d_call: NA
v_call: TRBV9
cdr3_nt: TGTGCCAGCAGCGTAGAAATGCCGTCGGATGAGCAGTTCTTC
cdr3_aa: CASSVEMPSDEQFF

j_call: TRBJ2-7
clone_size: NA
cdr3_length: 14
d_call: TRBD1
v_call: TRBV6-5
cdr3_nt: TGTGCCAGCAGTAGGGACAGGAGCTCCTACGAGCAGTACTTC
cdr3_aa: CASSRDRSSYEQYF